Given below is one TCR beta chain in context. In the library, unique molecular identifiers were attached to individual cDNA molecules. MiXCR, applied by TCRdb to the RACE reads, yields one record per CDR3 protein. This sample yields roughly 50,000 distinct CDR3 sequences, of which approximately 10% are seen a single time; 1.8% belongs to the top ten. Stated time point: patch test 1, 2 weeks after DPC sensitization. This sample's treatment: therapeutic diphenylcyclopropenone sensitization with weekly scalp DPC. It was unfractionated whole blood from which total RNA was extracted. The entry originates in a study of human T cells and chemical hapten exposure. Study at large: For the approximately 25-week duration of the study, patients were given weekly doses of diphenylcyclopropenone on the scalp.

Germline assignment: CDR1 GTSNPN and CDR2 SVGIG (reference sequence). The V gene lost 5 bases and the J gene lost 2 bases, with 19 bases spanning the gap. CDR3 length: 17 amino acids. The V call is TRBV30, the J call TRBJ1-6; TRBD1 is a possible D gene (6 bases). The input for sequencing was whole blood, taken in connection with sensitization to the hapten diphenylcyclopropenone (DPC). This clonotype was obtained from a woman in her forties with alopecia areata. Some clones in this sample may be carry-over from other donors' samples. The CDR3 reads CAWYEGGLSPYNSPLHF. CDR3 nucleotides: TGTGCCTGGTATGAGGGGGGCTTAAGCCCCTATAATTCACCCCTCCACTTT.